A single T cell receptor beta chain is shown here with its context. Antigen specificity is unknown. The table came from immunoSEQ multiplex PCR; TCRdb's copy has only in-frame clones and leaves some out. The sample contains 65,000 or so clones, 90% to 95% of which appear only once. The data stem from a study of OX40 agonist ivuxolimab in advanced cancers. Turning to the study itself: Averaging about 60 years in age, with a range of roughly 20 to 90, the cohort was approximately 87% male. Study conclusions and caveats: Partial responders receiving 0.1-3.0 mg/kg showed among the lowest clonal expansion. The mean number of expanded clones was higher in CD8+ T cells than in CD4+.

CDR1 and CDR2 (germline): MNHEY, SMNVEV (reference sequence). The CDR3 has 16 residues. The V end was cut by 6 bases, the J end by 10 bases, with 27 bases between. This sequence was found in an adult with an advanced solid tumor such as melanoma, head and neck, liver or kidney cancer. The sequenced sample was CD4+ or CD8+ T cells sorted from blood, obtained in a trial of the OX40 agonist ivuxolimab. The chain has TRBV27 and TRBJ1-2, with D tentatively TRBD1 (6 bases). The CDR3 region is CASSPEWTRGIRDYTF. DNA of the CDR3: TGTGCCAGCAGCCCCGAATGGACCAGGGGCATAAGGGACTACACCTTC.